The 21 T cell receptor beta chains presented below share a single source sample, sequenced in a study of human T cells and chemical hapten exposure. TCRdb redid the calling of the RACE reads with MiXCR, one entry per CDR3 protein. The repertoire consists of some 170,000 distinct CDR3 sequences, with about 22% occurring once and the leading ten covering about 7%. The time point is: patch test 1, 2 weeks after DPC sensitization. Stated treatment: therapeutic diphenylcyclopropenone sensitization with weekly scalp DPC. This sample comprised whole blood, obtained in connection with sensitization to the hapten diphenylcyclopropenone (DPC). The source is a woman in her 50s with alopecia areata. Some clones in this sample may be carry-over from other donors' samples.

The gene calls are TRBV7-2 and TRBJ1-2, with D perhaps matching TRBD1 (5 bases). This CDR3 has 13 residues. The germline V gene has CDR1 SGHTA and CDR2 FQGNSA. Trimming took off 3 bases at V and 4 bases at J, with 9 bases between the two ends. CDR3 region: CASSLAGVYGYTF. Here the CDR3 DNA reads TGTGCCAGCAGCTTGGCGGGGGTCTATGGCTACACCTTC.

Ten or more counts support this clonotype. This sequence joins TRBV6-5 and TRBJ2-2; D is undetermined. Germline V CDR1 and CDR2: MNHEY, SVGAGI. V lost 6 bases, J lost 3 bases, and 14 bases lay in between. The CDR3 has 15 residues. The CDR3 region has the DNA TGTGCCAGCAGGAAAGTGGACCGCGACACCGGGGAGCTGTTTTTT. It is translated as CASRKVDRDTGELFF.

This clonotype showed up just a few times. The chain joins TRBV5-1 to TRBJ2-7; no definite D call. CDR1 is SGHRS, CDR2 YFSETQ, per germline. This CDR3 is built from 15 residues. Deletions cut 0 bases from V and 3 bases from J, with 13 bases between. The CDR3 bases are TGCGCCAGCAGCTTGGAGGACGTCCTAGTCTACGAGCAGTACTTC. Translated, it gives CASSLEDVLVYEQYF.

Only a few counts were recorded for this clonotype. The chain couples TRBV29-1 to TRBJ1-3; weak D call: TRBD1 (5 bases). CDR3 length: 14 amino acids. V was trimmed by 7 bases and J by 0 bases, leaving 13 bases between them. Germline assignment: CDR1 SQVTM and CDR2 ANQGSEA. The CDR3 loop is CSAEKGNSGNTIYF. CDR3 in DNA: TGCAGCGCCGAGAAGGGGAACTCTGGAAACACCATATATTTT.

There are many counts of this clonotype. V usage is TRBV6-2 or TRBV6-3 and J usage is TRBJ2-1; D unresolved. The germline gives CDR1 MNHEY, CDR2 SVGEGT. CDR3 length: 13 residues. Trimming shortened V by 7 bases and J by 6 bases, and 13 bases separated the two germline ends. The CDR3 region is CASNLIPSNEQFF. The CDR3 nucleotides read TGTGCCAGCAACCTAATCCCCAGCAATGAGCAGTTCTTC.

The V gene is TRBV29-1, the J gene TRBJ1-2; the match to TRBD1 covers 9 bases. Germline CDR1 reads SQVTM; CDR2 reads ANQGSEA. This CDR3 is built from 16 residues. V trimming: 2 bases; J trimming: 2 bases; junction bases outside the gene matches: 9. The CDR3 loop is CSVEMGQGRRNYGYTF. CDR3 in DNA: TGCAGCGTTGAAATGGGACAGGGTCGGAGGAACTATGGCTACACCTTC.

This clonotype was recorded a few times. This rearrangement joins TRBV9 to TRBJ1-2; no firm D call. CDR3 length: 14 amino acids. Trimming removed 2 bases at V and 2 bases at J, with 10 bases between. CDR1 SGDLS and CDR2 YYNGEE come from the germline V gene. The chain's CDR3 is CASSVAQANYGYTF. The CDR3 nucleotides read TGTGCCAGCAGCGTTGCTCAGGCGAACTATGGCTACACCTTC.

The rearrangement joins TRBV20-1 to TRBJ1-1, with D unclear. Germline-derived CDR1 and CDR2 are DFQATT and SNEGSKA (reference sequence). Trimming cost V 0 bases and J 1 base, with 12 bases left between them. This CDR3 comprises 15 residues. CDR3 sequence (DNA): TGCAGTGCTAGAGATGCTGCGGCCCCGAACACTGAAGCTTTCTTT. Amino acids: CSARDAAAPNTEAFF.

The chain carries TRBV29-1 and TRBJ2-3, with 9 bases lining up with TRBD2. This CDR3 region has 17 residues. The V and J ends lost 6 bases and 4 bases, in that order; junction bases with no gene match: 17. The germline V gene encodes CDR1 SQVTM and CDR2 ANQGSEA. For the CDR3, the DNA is TGCAGCGTGGAAACCCCTAAGACTAGCGGTAACCCAGATACGCAGTATTTT. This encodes CSVETPKTSGNPDTQYF.

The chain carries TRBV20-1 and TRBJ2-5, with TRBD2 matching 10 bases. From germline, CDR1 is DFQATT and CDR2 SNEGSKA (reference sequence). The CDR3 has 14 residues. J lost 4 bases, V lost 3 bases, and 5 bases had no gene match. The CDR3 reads CSASPLAGTETQYF. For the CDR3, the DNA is TGCAGTGCTAGCCCACTAGCGGGAACAGAGACCCAGTACTTC.

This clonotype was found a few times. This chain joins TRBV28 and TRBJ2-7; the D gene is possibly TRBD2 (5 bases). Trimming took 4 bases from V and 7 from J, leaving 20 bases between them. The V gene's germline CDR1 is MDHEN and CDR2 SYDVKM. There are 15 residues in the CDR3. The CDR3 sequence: CASSSPVPPRGEQYF. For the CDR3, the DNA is TGTGCCAGCAGTTCCCCGGTCCCACCTCGGGGAGAGCAGTACTTC.

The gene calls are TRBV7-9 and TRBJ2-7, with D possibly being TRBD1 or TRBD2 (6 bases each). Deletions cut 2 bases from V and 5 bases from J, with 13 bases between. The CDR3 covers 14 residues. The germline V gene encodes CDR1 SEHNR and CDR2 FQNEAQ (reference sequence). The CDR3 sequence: CASSLSGQGNEQYF. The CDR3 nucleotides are TGTGCCAGCAGCTTAAGCGGGCAGGGGAACGAGCAGTACTTC. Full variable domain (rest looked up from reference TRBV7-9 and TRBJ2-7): DTGVSQNPRHKITKRGQNVTFRCDPISEHNRLYWYRQTLGQGPEFLTYFQNEAQLEKSRLLSDRFSAERPKGSFSTLEIQRTEQGDSAMYLCASSLSGQGNEQYFGPGTRLTVT.

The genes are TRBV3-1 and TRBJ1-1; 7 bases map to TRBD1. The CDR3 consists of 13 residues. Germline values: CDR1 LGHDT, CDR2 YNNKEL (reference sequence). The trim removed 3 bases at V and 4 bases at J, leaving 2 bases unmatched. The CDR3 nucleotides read TGTGCCAGCAGCCACTCAGGGGGCACTGAAGCTTTCTTT. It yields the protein CASSHSGGTEAFF.

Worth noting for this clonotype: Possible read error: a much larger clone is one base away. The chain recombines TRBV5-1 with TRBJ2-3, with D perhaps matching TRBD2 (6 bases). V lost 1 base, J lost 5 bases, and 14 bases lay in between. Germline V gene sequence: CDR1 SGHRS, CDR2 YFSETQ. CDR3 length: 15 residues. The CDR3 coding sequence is TGCGCCAGCAGCTTGTCCCTGGGAGCGGGAGATACGCAGTATTTT. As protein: CASSLSLGAGDTQYF.

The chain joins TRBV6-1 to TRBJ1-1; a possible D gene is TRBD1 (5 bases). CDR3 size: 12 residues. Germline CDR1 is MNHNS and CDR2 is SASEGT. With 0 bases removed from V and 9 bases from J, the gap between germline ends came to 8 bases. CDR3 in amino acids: CASSEAEGQAFF. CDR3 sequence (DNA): TGTGCCAGCAGTGAAGCGGAGGGGCAAGCTTTCTTT.

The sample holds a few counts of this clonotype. CDR3 sequence: CASSLNLKGPQETQYF. CDR3 DNA: TGCGCCAGCAGCTTGAACCTAAAGGGACCGCAAGAGACCCAGTACTTC. The V gene is TRBV5-1, the J gene TRBJ2-5; either TRBD1 or TRBD2 may fit D (5 bases each). The CDR3 loop spans 16 amino acids. Germline-derived CDR1 and CDR2 are SGHRS and YFSETQ. V dropped 1 base and J dropped 2 bases, with 15 bases sitting between them.

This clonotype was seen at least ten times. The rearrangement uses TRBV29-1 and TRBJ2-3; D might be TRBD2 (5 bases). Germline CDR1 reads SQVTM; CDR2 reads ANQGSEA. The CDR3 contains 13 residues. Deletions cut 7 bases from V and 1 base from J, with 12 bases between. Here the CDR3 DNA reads TGCAGCGGGATAGCGCAACGCACAGATACGCAGTATTTT. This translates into CSGIAQRTDTQYF.

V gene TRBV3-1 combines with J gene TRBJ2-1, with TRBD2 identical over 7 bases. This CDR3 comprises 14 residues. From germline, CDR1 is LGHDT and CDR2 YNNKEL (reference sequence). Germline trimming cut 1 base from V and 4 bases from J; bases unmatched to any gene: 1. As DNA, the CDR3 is TGTGCCAGCAGCCAAGCGCGGGAGTACAATGAGCAGTTCTTC. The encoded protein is CASSQAREYNEQFF.

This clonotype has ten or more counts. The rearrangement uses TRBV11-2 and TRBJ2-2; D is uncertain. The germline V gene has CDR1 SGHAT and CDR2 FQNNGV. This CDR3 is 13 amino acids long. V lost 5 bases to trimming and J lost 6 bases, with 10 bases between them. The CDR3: CASSRVVSGELFF. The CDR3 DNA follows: TGTGCCAGCAGCCGTGTTGTTTCCGGGGAGCTGTTTTTT.

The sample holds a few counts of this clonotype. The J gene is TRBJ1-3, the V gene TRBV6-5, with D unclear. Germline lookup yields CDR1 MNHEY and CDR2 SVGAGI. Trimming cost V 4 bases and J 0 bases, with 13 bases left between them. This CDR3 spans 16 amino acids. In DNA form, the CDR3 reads TGTGCCAGCAGTTTCACGGACGCCAACTCTGGAAACACCATATATTTT. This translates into CASSFTDANSGNTIYF.

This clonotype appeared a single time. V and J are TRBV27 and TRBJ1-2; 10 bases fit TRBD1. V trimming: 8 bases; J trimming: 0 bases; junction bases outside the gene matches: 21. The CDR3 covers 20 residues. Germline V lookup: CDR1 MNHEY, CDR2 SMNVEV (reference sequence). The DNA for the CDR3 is TGTGCCAGCCGCCTGCGACAGGGGGCTAATAGGAGATTCTCTAACTATGGCTACACCTTC. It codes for CASRLRQGANRRFSNYGYTF.